This T cell receptor beta chain was profiled in a study of shared clonotypes between healthy human individuals (dated by TCRdb to about 2020). With respect to the entire study: Two women and a few men aged 18 to 49 years were included in the cohort. For each donor, CD4 naive and CD4 memory were each given three plates, CD8 naive was given two plates, and CD8 memory was given one plate. To estimate repertoire size and how much clonotypes are shared between individuals, the study performed deep sequencing of blood TCR repertoires from 4 to 6 healthy adults. Libraries were prepared and TCR repertoires were sequenced by different laboratories using diverse techniques, in order to increase sequencing depth and limit assay-specific biases. Between about 0.9 and 10 billion PBMCs per donor were obtained by leukapheresis. Broader findings and caveats from the paper: Because the study included only a small number of donors, the genetic and exposure-history diversity represented was limited. Across several donors, approximately 5% of naive CD4, 3% to 4% of naive CD8, about 2.3% of memory CD4, and under 0.45% of memory CD8 clonotypes were shared. Higher generation probabilities were observed for clonotypes shared by all four sorted-subset donors than for non-shared clonotypes. Incomplete sequencing was indicated by rarefaction of sorted-subset datasets, despite the large sequencing depth. Only blood was sampled, and tissue TCR repertoires likely differ from those in blood. Naive subsets generally had larger estimated clonotype richness than memory subsets. Pairwise subsampling indicated that sequencing depth was expected to affect the degree of clonotype sharing among donors.

The donors were healthy, HIV-negative adults with no recently reported acute infections or vaccinations. All donors were Caucasian adults living in Nashville, Tennessee, USA. CD8 memory samples consisted of magnetically selected CD45RO+ cells combined with CCR7-negative CD45RA+ effector memory (TemRA) cells. After blood collection by leukapheresis, PBMCs were isolated using Ficoll-Histopaque density gradient centrifugation and then cryopreserved in the vapor phase of liquid nitrogen. Purity and quantity of every magnetically sorted T cell population were checked by analytical flow cytometry. Each sorted fraction had its genomic DNA isolated and then quantified by UV absorbance on a Nanodrop 2000c. This clone has a count of ten or more. Its antigen remains unidentified. Per-nucleotide qualities are absent, and no much larger clonotype sits a single base away. Using the deep immunoSEQ assay, multiplex PCR amplified TCR CDR3 regions from genomic DNA. Extracted genomic DNA from each cell subset was spread evenly across all wells of several immunoSEQ 96-well plates, with each plate serving as a replicate. For sorted subsets, around 200 ng genomic DNA, equal to about 30,000 T cell genomes, was loaded into each replicate PCR. The purified libraries were quantified using a Qubit 3.0 fluorometer, sized with a Bioanalyzer 2100, and then quantified again using the KAPA Library Quantification kit. A separate single-read 150-cycle Illumina NextSeq 550 flow cell was used to sequence each immunoSEQ 96-well plate. The paper's data handling went like this. Because only junctional sequences without quality scores were contained in the immunoSEQ output, filtering matching that applied to full-length reads could not be performed. To assign V/J genes and CDR3, sequences were annotated against IMGT germline references using PyIR, a Python wrapper for IgBLAST v1.9. Any read was removed if the V/J assignment was weak (E-value above 1e-6), the CDR3 was missing, or the read contained stop codons, out-of-frame junctions, or ambiguous translated residues. A V3J clonotype was defined by an identical inferred V gene, J gene, and CDR3 amino acid sequence. Percentage overlap between repertoires was calculated by dividing the number of shared unique clonotypes by the size of the smaller repertoire. RTK rarefaction, the Chao1 estimator, and Recon v2.1 estimates of unobserved clonotypes were used to assess repertoire richness. Generation probabilities were computed with OLGA for all TCRbeta clonotypes obtained by the gDNA method from a few donors. TCRdb took this table from immuneACCESS and kept in-frame rearrangements with V and J called. Such tables lack part of the clones; where checked against another copy, unresolved V genes explain under half of the gap, and the rest is unexplained. That table is the source of V, J and clone size, and D and trimming were worked out from the DNA. For this sample there are approximately 100,000 clones; 68% appear just once. The ten largest clones capture 24% of the sample.

V gives up 1 base and J gives up 2 bases, and the segment between their germline ends measures 8 bases. The germline V gene gives CDR1 as MNHNS and CDR2 as SASEGT. Inclusive of the bounding cysteine and phenylalanine, the CDR3 is 14 residues long. Only the CDR3 part of the read is kept: 42 bases, read in frame from the first base. The V and J segments used are TRBV6-1 and TRBJ1-1; TRBD1 could be the D gene, as 6 bases match. Sequenced: memory CD8+ T cells sorted from blood. Per the publication, the cell subset or site label means: CD45RO+ cells pooled with CCR7-negative TemRA cells. This TCR derives from a woman aged 25 to 39 in good health. The nucleotides are TGTGCCAGCAGTGAAGGACAGGAAAACACTGAAGCTTTCTTT. Its protein is CASSEGQENTEAFF.